This T cell receptor (beta chain) originates from a study of T cells in Graves' hyperthyroidism and ophthalmopathy. Turning to the study itself: At the time of initial diagnosis and before any treatment, peripheral blood was collected. General study results and limits: A model of 13 V-J pairs discriminated ophthalmopathy from stable hyperthyroidism.

The table lists this clonotype with many counts. Its specificity is not known. Germline loops: CDR1 MDHEN, CDR2 SYDVKM. The CDR3 length is 15 residues. The J segment lost 4 bases and the V segment lost 6 bases, leaving 9 bases of the junction unmatched. RNA transcripts gave rise to amplified TCR beta CDR3 regions. First-round RT-PCR targeting the TCR CDR3 was performed with the HTBI primer set. TCRdb fed the multiplex PCR reads into MiXCR, producing one record per CDR3 protein. The table shows about half a million distinct CDR3 sequences, with less than 25% occurring only once. The V gene is TRBV28, the J gene TRBJ1-3; TRBD1 matches 7 bases. Source material: blood. This TCR was sampled from a man aged 18 to 30 with Graves' hyperthyroidism. CDR3 DNA sequence: TGTGCCAGCAGAATAGAAGGGGGCGCCGGAAACACCATATATTTT. Translation gives CASRIEGGAGNTIYF.